These 19 T cell receptor beta chains were all obtained from the same sample, sequenced in a study of T cell responses to AZD1222 COVID-19 vaccine. TCRdb keeps only in-frame clones here, not all; method: immunoSEQ multiplex PCR. The data show about 160,000 clones, about 93% seen once. The sample in question was peripheral blood, obtained on day 0 of AZD1222 vaccination. Every receptor here comes from an adult in good health.

This rearrangement joins TRBV6-5 to TRBJ1-1; TRBD1 might be the D (6 bases). The CDR3 totals 15 residues. Deletions cut 6 bases from V and 1 base from J, with 15 bases between. The V gene's germline CDR1 is MNHEY and CDR2 SVGAGI. The CDR3 DNA is TGTGCCAGCAGAATTTCCGGGACACAGAACACTGAAGCTTTCTTT. This codes for CASRISGTQNTEAFF.

This chain uses TRBV4-1 with TRBJ1-2; D is perhaps TRBD1 (6 bases). The CDR3 consists of 15 residues. Germline lookup yields CDR1 MGHRA and CDR2 YSYEKL. V lost 6 bases, J lost 4 bases, and 18 bases lay in between. The CDR3 DNA sequence: TGCGCCAGCAGTCCCGACGGGACACAGGCCTATGGCTACACCTTC. Protein sequence: CASSPDGTQAYGYTF.

This chain joins TRBV5-1 and TRBJ2-5; 9 bases match TRBD1. V was pared by 4 bases and J by 5 bases, with 12 bases of the junction left unmatched. CDR1 and CDR2 from the germline V gene are SGHRS and YFSETQ. This CDR3 is 16 amino acids long. This chain's CDR3 is CASSRRGDRGFETQYF. The CDR3 nucleotides are TGCGCCAGCAGCCGTCGAGGAGACAGGGGGTTCGAGACCCAGTACTTC.

For the CDR3, the DNA is TGTGCCAGCAGCGGGCGACGTGACCTCGGTTCACCCCTCCACTTT. Protein product: CASSGRRDLGSPLHF. This rearrangement joins TRBV7-8 to TRBJ1-6; D not certain. Germline loops: CDR1 SGHVS, CDR2 FQNEAQ. Trimming cost V 5 bases and J 9 bases, with 17 bases left between them. The CDR3 is 15 residues long.

The rearrangement uses TRBV7-8 and TRBJ1-6, with 11 bases identical to TRBD1. Trimming removed 5 bases from V and 6 bases from J; junction bases left unmatched: 6. Germline CDR1 SGHVS, CDR2 FQNEAQ. CDR3 size: 16 residues. CDR3 nucleotides: TGTGCCAGCAGCCGCCGGGGGACAGGGGGTAATTCACCCCTCCACTTT. It encodes CASSRRGTGGNSPLHF.

The chain combines TRBV4-1 with TRBJ2-5, with TRBD2 matching 9 bases. The ends lost 3 bases at V and 5 bases at J; junction bases unmatched: 7. The CDR3 totals 15 residues. Germline CDR1 and CDR2: MGHRA and YSYEKL. The CDR3 bases are TGCGCCAGCAGCCACCCCGCGGGGGGGAGGGAGACCCAGTACTTC. It is translated as CASSHPAGGRETQYF.

The chain carries TRBV5-1 and TRBJ1-1; weak D call: TRBD1 (6 bases). The CDR3 contains 14 residues. V lost 0 bases to trimming and J lost 6 bases, with 12 bases between them. The germline V gene has CDR1 SGHRS and CDR2 YFSETQ. This chain's CDR3 is CASSLVGGAAEAFF. In DNA, the CDR3 is TGCGCCAGCAGCTTGGTGGGGGGCGCGGCTGAAGCTTTCTTT.

This chain uses TRBV11-3 with TRBJ2-1; TRBD2 agrees at 8 bases. The CDR3 is 14 amino acids. Germline V lookup: CDR1 SGHNT, CDR2 YENEEA. The trim removed 5 bases at V and 7 bases at J, leaving 7 bases unmatched. The CDR3 is CASSLSAGGNEQFF. DNA for the CDR3: TGTGCCAGCAGCCTCAGTGCGGGAGGTAATGAGCAGTTCTTC.

The genes are TRBV27 and TRBJ1-3; a weak D match, TRBD1 (6 bases). This CDR3 is 14 amino acids long. The germline V and J ends were trimmed by 6 bases and 4 bases, with 13 bases remaining between them. Per the germline V gene, CDR1 is MNHEY and CDR2 is SMNVEV (reference sequence). CDR3 amino acids: CASRMGGPGNTIYF. The DNA for the CDR3 is TGTGCCAGCAGGATGGGGGGGCCGGGAAACACCATATATTTT.

The J gene is TRBJ1-3, the V gene TRBV5-1; D not resolved. Germline assignment: CDR1 SGHRS and CDR2 YFSETQ. Trimming left V 0 bases short and J 7 bases short, with 11 bases between. This CDR3 has 14 residues. The CDR3, as DNA: TGCGCCAGCAGCTTGGGGCAAACCGGGAACACCATATATTTT. Encoded protein: CASSLGQTGNTIYF.

The CDR3 loop reads CASSITGGDYGYTF. CDR3 nucleotide sequence: TGTGCCAGTAGTATCACAGGGGGCGACTATGGCTACACCTTC. V usage is TRBV19 and J usage is TRBJ1-2, with 9 bases fitting TRBD1. The length of the CDR3 is 14 residues. V gave up 3 bases and J gave up 3 bases; unmatched junction bases: 2. The germline gives CDR1 LNHDA, CDR2 SQIVND (reference sequence).

V usage is TRBV7-9 and J usage is TRBJ2-1; D not certain. Germline V gives CDR1 SEHNR, CDR2 FQNEAQ (reference sequence). The V end was cut by 5 bases, the J end by 9 bases, with 17 bases between. The CDR3 is made up of 14 amino acids. The CDR3 protein is CASSPSPYVSEQFF. The DNA of the CDR3 is TGTGCCAGCAGCCCTTCTCCATACGTGTCTGAGCAGTTCTTC.

The chain employs TRBV2 and TRBJ2-7; D ambiguous. The CDR3 has 13 amino acids. Germline-derived CDR1 and CDR2 are SNHLY and FYNNEI. V was cut by 10 bases and J by 0 bases, with 13 bases left in between. The CDR3 DNA reads as TGTGCCACCATAAACCTGAGCTCCTACGAGCAGTACGTC. This codes for CATINLSSYEQYV.

This clone was found once. The chain recombines TRBV5-1 with TRBJ2-1; no definite D call. Germline V gene lookup returns CDR1 SGHRS and CDR2 YFSETQ. This CDR3 contains 14 residues. Trimming stripped 0 bases from V and 6 bases from J, with 10 bases between. CDR3 in DNA: TGCGCCAGCAGCTTGGGGCAGCCCGGCAATGAGCAGTTCTTC. Translated, it gives CASSLGQPGNEQFF.

V is TRBV2 and J is TRBJ2-1; D unresolved. Germline V gene sequence: CDR1 SNHLY, CDR2 FYNNEI. This CDR3 spans 15 amino acids. V lost 4 bases to trimming and J lost 0 bases, with 10 bases between them. CDR3 loop: CASSARVPSYNEQFF. In nucleotides, the CDR3 is TGTGCCAGCAGTGCTAGGGTGCCCTCCTACAATGAGCAGTTCTTC. The whole variable domain, remainder taken from reference TRBV2 and TRBJ2-1, is EPEVTQTPSHQVTQMGQEVILRCVPISNHLYFYWYRQILGQKVEFLVSFYNNEISEKSEIFDDQFSVERPDGSNFTLKIRSTKLEDSAMYFCASSARVPSYNEQFFGPGTRLTVL.

V gene TRBV7-6 combines with J gene TRBJ2-1; 8 nucleotides agree with TRBD2. The CDR3 is 17 residues long. V lost 4 bases, J lost 5 bases, and 13 bases stayed unmatched. CDR1 SGHVS and CDR2 FNYEAQ come from the germline V gene. CDR3 DNA sequence: TGTGCCAGCAGCTCTTCTTATGGGCGGGAGGAAAACAATGAGCAGTTCTTC. It specifies CASSSSYGREENNEQFF.

The CDR3 here is CASSLADGRGETQYF. The CDR3 DNA follows: TGTGCCAGCAGCTTAGCCGATGGCAGGGGAGAGACCCAGTACTTC. V and J are TRBV11-2 and TRBJ2-5, with D maybe TRBD1 (6 bases). V was pared by 1 base and J by 4 bases, with 13 bases between. In germline, CDR1 is SGHAT, CDR2 FQNNGV. The CDR3 is made up of 15 amino acids.

The J gene is TRBJ1-5, the V gene TRBV7-2; D ambiguous. From germline, CDR1 is SGHTA and CDR2 FQGNSA. V dropped 6 bases and J dropped 9 bases, with 18 bases sitting between them. The CDR3 consists of 14 residues. CDR3 bases: TGTGCCAGCAGTCCCAGCCGTGGAGGTTTGCCCCAGCATTTT. Its protein is CASSPSRGGLPQHF.

The chain carries TRBV19 and TRBJ1-2, with D perhaps matching TRBD1 (5 bases). CDR3 length: 16 residues. CDR1 and CDR2 from the germline V gene are LNHDA and SQIVND (reference sequence). Trimming stripped 6 bases from V and 4 bases from J, with 21 bases between. CDR3 loop: CASRNLYRPQGYGYTF. As DNA, the CDR3 is TGTGCCAGTAGGAATTTATACAGGCCGCAGGGCTATGGCTACACCTTC. Full variable domain (remainder filled in from reference TRBV19 and TRBJ1-2): DGGITQSPKYLFRKEGQNVTLSCEQNLNHDAMYWYRQDPGQGLRLIYYSQIVNDFQKGDIAEGYSVSREKKESFPLTVTSAQKNPTAFYLCASRNLYRPQGYGYTFGSGTRLTVV.